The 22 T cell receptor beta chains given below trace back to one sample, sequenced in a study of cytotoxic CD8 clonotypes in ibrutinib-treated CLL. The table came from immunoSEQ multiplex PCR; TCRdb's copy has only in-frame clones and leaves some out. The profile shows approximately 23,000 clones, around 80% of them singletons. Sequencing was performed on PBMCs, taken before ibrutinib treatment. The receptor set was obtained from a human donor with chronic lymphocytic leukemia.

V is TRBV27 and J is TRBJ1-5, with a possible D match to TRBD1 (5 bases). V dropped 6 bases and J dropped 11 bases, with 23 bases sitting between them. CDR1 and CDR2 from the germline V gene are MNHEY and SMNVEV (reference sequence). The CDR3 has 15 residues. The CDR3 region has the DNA TGTGCCAGCAGCCCATCCCGCACCAGGGACCGCACCCAGCATTTT. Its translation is CASSPSRTRDRTQHF.

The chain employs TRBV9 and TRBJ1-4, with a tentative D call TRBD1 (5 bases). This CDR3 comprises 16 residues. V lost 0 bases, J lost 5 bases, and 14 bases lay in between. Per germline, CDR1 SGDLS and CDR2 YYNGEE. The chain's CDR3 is CASSVGDRRVNEKLFF. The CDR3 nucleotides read TGTGCCAGCAGCGTAGGGGACCGGCGCGTGAATGAAAAACTGTTTTTT.

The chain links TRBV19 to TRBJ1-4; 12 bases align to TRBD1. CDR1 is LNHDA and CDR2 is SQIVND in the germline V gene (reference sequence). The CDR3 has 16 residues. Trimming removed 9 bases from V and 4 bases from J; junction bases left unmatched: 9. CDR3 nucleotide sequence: TGTGCCAGCCATACGGGACAGGGGGCCCTTAATGAAAAACTGTTTTTT. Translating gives CASHTGQGALNEKLFF.

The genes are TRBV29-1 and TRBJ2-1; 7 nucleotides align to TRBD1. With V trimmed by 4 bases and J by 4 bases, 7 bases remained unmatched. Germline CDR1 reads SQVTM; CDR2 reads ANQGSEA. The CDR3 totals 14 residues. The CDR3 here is CSVGRQGVYNEQFF. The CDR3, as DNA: TGCAGCGTTGGTAGGCAGGGGGTATACAATGAGCAGTTCTTC.

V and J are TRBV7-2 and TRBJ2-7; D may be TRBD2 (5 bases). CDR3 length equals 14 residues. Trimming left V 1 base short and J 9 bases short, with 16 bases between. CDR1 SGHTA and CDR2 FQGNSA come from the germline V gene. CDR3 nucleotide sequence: TGTGCCAGCAGCTTAGTGGTGGCGGGCATCGGGCAGTACTTC. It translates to CASSLVVAGIGQYF.

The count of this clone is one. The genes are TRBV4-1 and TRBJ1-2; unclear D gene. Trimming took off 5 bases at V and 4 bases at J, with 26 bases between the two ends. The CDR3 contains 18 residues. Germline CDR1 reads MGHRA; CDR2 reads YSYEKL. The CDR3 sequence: CASSSRRAPLKRRYGYTF. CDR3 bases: TGCGCCAGCAGCTCCCGGAGGGCCCCGCTAAAGAGGCGCTATGGCTACACCTTC.

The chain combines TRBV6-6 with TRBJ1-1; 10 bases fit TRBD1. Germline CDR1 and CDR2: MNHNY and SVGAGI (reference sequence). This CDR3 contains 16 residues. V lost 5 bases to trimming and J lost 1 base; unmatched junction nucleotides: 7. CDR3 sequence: CASSPGQGTTNTEAFF. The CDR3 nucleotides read TGTGCCAGCAGTCCGGGACAGGGGACAACGAACACTGAAGCTTTCTTT.

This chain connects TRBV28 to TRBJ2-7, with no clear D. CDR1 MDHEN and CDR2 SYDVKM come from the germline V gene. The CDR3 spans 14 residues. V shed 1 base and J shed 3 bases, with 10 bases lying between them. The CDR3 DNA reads TGTGCCAGCAGTTTATCTGGTTGGGGCTACGAGCAGTACTTC. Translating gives CASSLSGWGYEQYF.

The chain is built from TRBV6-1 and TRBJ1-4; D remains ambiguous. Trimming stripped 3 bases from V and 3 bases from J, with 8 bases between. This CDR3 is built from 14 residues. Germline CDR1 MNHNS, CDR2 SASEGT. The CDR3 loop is CASSDIGANEKLFF. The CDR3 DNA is TGTGCCAGCAGTGATATCGGAGCTAATGAAAAACTGTTTTTT.

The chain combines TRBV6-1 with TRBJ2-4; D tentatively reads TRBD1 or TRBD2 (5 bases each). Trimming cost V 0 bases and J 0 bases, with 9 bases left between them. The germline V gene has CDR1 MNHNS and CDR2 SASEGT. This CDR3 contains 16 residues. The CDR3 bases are TGTGCCAGCAGTGAAGCAGGGACCTTAGCCAAAAACATTCAGTACTTC. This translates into CASSEAGTLAKNIQYF.

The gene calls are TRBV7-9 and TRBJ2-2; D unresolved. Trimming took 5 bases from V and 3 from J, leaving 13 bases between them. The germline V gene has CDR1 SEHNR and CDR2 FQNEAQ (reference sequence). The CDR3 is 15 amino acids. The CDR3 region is CASSPTGIYTGELFF. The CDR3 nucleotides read TGTGCCAGCAGCCCAACTGGGATCTACACCGGGGAGCTGTTTTTT.

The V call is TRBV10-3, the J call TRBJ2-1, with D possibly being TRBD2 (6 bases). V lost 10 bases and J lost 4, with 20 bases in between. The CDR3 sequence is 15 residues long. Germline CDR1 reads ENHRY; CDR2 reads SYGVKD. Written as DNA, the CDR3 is TGTGCCACTTCGGAGGCGGGGAACAGTTACAATGAGCAGTTCTTC. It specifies CATSEAGNSYNEQFF.

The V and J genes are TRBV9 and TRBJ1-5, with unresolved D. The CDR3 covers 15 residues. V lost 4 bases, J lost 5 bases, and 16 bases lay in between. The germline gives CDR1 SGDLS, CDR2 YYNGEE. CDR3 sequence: CASSSDGEGYQPQHF. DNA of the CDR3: TGTGCCAGCAGCTCCGATGGGGAGGGCTATCAGCCCCAGCATTTT.

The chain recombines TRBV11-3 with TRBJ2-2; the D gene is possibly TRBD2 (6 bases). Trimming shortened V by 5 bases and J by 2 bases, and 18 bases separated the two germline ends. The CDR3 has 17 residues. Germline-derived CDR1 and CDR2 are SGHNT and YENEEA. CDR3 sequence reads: CASSAGLGGLNTGELFF. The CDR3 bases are TGTGCCAGCAGCGCCGGGCTTGGGGGACTCAACACCGGGGAGCTGTTTTTT. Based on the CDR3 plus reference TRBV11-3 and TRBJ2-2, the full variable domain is EAGVVQSPRYKIIEKKQPVAFWCNPISGHNTLYWYLQNLGQGPELLIRYENEEAVDDSQLPKDRFSAERLKGVDSTLKIQPAELGDSAVYLCASSAGLGGLNTGELFFGEGSRLTVL.

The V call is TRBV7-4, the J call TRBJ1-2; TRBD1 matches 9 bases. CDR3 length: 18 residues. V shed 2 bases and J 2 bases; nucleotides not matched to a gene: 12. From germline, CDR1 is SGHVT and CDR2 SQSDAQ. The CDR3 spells CASSLPTAGQGVNYGYTF. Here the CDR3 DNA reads TGTGCCAGCAGCTTACCCACCGCGGGACAGGGAGTCAACTATGGCTACACCTTC.

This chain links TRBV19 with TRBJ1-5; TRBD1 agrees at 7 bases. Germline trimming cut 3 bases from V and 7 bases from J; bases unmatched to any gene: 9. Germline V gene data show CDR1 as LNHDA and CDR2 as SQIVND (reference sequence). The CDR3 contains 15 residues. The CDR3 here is CASSIQGGGRQPQHF. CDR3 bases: TGTGCCAGTAGTATTCAGGGGGGGGGCCGACAGCCCCAGCATTTT.

The CDR3 coding sequence is TGTGCCAGCGGACGACAGGGAAATTTGAATGAGCAGTTCTTC. This codes for CASGRQGNLNEQFF. The chain combines TRBV4-2 with TRBJ2-1; 7 bases are a match to TRBD1. From germline, CDR1 is LGHNA and CDR2 YNFKEQ. V was pared by 8 bases and J by 7 bases, with 11 bases of the junction left unmatched. The CDR3 covers 14 residues.

The CDR3, as DNA: TGTGCCAGCAGCCTGGGGAGAGGGGCGGGAGAGACCCAGTACTTC. Translated, it gives CASSLGRGAGETQYF. This chain joins TRBV5-4 and TRBJ2-5, with D perhaps assigned TRBD1 or TRBD2 (5 bases each). This CDR3 is 15 amino acids long. Germline V CDR1 and CDR2: SGHNT, YYREEE (reference sequence). The germline V and J ends were trimmed by 4 bases and 4 bases, with 17 bases remaining between them.

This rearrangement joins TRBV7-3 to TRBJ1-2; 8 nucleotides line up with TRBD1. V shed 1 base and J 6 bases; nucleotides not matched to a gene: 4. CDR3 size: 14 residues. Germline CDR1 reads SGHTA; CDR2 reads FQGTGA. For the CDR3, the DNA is TGTGCCAGCAGCTTAAATCCAGGGGGCGATGGCTACACCTTC. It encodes CASSLNPGGDGYTF.

The CDR3 sequence: CASIMSFSTEAFF. Written as DNA, the CDR3 is TGTGCCAGCATTATGAGCTTTAGCACTGAAGCTTTCTTT. The chain has TRBV7-9 and TRBJ1-1; D unclear. This CDR3 comprises 13 residues. Trimming stripped 7 bases from V and 4 bases from J, with 13 bases between. Germline V gene sequence: CDR1 SEHNR, CDR2 FQNEAQ (reference sequence).

CDR3 bases: TGTGCCAGTAGTGTCGGGCCTAATTTGGGAGAGACCCAGTACTTC. The encoded protein is CASSVGPNLGETQYF. V and J are TRBV19 and TRBJ2-5; no firm D call. With 5 bases removed from V and 4 bases from J, the gap between germline ends came to 17 bases. The CDR3 is 15 residues long. From germline, CDR1 is LNHDA and CDR2 SQIVND (reference sequence).

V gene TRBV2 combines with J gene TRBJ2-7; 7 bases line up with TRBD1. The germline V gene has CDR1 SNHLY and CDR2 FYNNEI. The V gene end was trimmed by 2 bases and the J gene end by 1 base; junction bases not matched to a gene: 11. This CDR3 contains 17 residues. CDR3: CASSESETGYYSYEQYF. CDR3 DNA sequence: TGTGCCAGCAGTGAATCTGAGACAGGGTACTATTCCTACGAGCAGTACTTC. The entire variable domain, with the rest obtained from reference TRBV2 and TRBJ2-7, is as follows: EPEVTQTPSHQVTQMGQEVILRCVPISNHLYFYWYRQILGQKVEFLVSFYNNEISEKSEIFDDQFSVERPDGSNFTLKIRSTKLEDSAMYFCASSESETGYYSYEQYFGPGTRLTVT.